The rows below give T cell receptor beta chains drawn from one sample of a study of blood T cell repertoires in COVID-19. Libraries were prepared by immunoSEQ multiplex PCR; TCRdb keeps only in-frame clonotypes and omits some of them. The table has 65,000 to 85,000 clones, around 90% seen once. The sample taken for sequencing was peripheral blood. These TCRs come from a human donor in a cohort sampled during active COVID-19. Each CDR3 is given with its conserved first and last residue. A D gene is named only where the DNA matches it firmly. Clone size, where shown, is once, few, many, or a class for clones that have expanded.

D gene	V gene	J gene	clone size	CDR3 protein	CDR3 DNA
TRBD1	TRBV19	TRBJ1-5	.	CASRIGGGRNQPQHF	TGTGCCAGTAGGATAGGAGGGGGCCGCAATCAGCCCCAGCATTTT
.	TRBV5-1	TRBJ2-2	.	CASSSGTSNTGELFF	TGCGCCAGCAGTTCCGGGACATCGAACACCGGGGAGCTGTTTTTT
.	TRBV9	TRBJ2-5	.	CASSVSWGPQETQYF	TGTGCCAGCAGCGTATCTTGGGGGCCCCAAGAGACCCAGTACTTC
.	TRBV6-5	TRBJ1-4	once	CASSYSRFSEKLFF	TGTGCCAGCAGTTACTCAAGATTCAGTGAAAAACTGTTTTTT
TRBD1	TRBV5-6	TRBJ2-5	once	CASSLSTGGAETQYF	TGTGCCAGCAGCTTATCGACAGGGGGCGCGGAGACCCAGTACTTC
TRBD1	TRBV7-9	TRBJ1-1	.	CASSTRTGALNTEAFF	TGTGCCAGCAGCACGCGGACAGGGGCCTTGAACACTGAAGCTTTCTTT
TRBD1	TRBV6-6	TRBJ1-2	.	CASTRQGGRSNYGYTF	TGTGCCAGCACCAGACAGGGAGGTCGCTCTAACTATGGCTACACCTTC
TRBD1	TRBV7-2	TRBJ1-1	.	CASSRDRRNTEAFF	TGTGCCAGCAGCCGGGACAGGAGGAACACTGAAGCTTTCTTT
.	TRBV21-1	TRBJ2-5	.	CASSKSAGGLQETQYF	TGTGCCAGCAGCAAATCCGCGGGGGGCCTCCAAGAGACCCAGTACTTC
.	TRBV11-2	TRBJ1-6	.	CASSLVWGRGTDSPLHF	TGTGCCAGCAGCTTAGTGTGGGGGCGCGGTACGGATTCACCCCTCCACTTT
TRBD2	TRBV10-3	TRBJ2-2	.	CATGTSEGYTGELFF	TGTGCCACCGGGACTAGCGAGGGCTACACCGGGGAGCTGTTTTTT
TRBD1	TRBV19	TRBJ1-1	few	CASSITGGGIEAFF	TGTGCCAGTAGTATTACAGGGGGCGGAATTGAAGCTTTCTTT
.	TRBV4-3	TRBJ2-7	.	CASSRERTPGYEQYF	TGCGCCAGCAGCCGCGAGAGGACACCAGGGTACGAGCAGTACTTC
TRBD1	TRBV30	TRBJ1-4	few	CAWTSTGLREKLFF	TGTGCCTGGACATCGACAGGGCTTAGGGAAAAACTGTTTTTT
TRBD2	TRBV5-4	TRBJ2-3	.	CASSTGTTSSDTQYF	TGTGCCAGCAGCACCGGGACTACCTCCAGCGATACGCAGTATTTT
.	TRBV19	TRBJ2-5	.	CASSSTSQGSETQYF	TGTGCCAGTAGTTCAACGTCGCAGGGTTCAGAGACCCAGTACTTC
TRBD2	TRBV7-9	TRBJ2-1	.	CASSLSGLAGAHNEQFF	TGTGCCAGCAGCTTATCGGGGCTAGCGGGGGCCCACAATGAGCAGTTCTTC
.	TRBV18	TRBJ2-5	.	CASSPEETQYF	TGTGCCAGCTCACCCGAAGAGACCCAGTACTTC
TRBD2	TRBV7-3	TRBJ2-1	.	CASSSRLAGGNDEQFF	TGTGCCAGCAGCTCCCGACTAGCGGGGGGTAACGATGAGCAGTTCTTC
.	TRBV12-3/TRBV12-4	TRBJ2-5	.	CASSWASGTQYF	TGTGCCAGCAGTTGGGCGAGCGGGACCCAGTACTTC
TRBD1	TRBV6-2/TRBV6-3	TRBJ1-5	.	CASSYSGQGYGQPQHF	TGTGCCAGCAGTTACTCGGGACAGGGGTACGGACAGCCCCAGCATTTT
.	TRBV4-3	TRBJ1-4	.	CASSQDSQGGGEKLFF	TGCGCCAGCAGCCAAGATTCCCAGGGTGGGGGGGAAAAACTGTTTTTT
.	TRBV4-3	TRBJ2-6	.	CASSQAEGRAAGANVLTF	TGCGCCAGCAGCCAAGCGGAGGGCAGGGCGGCTGGGGCCAACGTCCTGACTTTC
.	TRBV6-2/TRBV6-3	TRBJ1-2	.	CASSADTYGYTF	TGTGCCAGCAGCGCCGACACCTATGGCTACACCTTC
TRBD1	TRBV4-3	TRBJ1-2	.	CASSQVGQNYGYTF	TGCGCCAGCAGCCAAGTGGGACAGAACTATGGCTACACCTTC
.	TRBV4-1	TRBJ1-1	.	CASSQEYNTEAFF	TGCGCCAGCAGCCAAGAATATAACACTGAAGCTTTCTTT
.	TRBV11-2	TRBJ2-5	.	CASSQDRWSAAQYF	TGTGCCAGCAGCCAGGACAGATGGTCCGCGGCCCAGTACTTC
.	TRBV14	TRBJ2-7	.	CASSLLGTQPYEQYF	TGTGCCAGCAGCCTCCTCGGGACACAACCCTACGAGCAGTACTTC
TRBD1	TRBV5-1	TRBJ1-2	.	CASSSQGWQGAGYTF	TGCGCCAGCAGCTCCCAGGGATGGCAGGGGGCTGGCTACACCTTC
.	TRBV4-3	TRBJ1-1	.	CASSQGGGRVAEAFF	TGCGCCAGCAGCCAAGGGGGGGGGCGGGTCGCTGAAGCTTTCTTT
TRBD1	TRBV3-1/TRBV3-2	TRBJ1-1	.	CASSQTGQFTEAFF	TGTGCCAGCAGCCAGACAGGGCAGTTCACTGAAGCTTTCTTT
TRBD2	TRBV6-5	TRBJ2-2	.	CASRVGLLNTGELFF	TGTGCCAGCAGAGTGGGACTATTGAACACCGGGGAGCTGTTTTTT
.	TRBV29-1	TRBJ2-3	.	CSVDQGWQDTQYF	TGCAGCGTTGATCAGGGGTGGCAAGATACGCAGTATTTT
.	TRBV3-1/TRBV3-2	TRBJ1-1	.	CASSQDLDRWAFF	TGTGCCAGCAGCCAAGACCTAGACAGGTGGGCTTTCTTT
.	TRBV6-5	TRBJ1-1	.	CASCRVVGTTEAFF	TGTGCCAGCTGCAGGGTGGTGGGAACCACTGAAGCTTTCTTT
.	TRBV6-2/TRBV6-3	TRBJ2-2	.	CASSYSLGEVGELFF	TGTGCCAGCAGTTACTCGCTGGGGGAGGTCGGGGAGCTGTTTTTT
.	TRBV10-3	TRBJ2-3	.	CAISGERQLTDTQYF	TGTGCCATCAGTGGGGAAAGACAGCTCACAGATACGCAGTATTTT
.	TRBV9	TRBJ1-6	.	CASSVAPDTLNSPLHF	TGTGCCAGCAGCGTAGCCCCTGACACCCTCAATTCACCCCTCCACTTT
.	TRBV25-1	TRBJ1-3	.	CASSVANSGNTIYF	TGTGCCAGCAGTGTAGCGAACTCTGGAAACACCATATATTTT
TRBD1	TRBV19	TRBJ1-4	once	CASSRGQSAEKLFF	TGTGCCAGTAGTAGGGGACAGTCCGCCGAAAAACTGTTTTTT
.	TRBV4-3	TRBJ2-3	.	CASSQERTTSTDTQYF	TGCGCCAGCAGCCAAGAGAGGACAACTAGCACAGATACGCAGTATTTT
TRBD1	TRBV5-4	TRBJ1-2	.	CASSLGGQGTSNYGYTF	TGTGCCAGCAGCTTGGGGGGACAGGGGACCTCCAACTATGGCTACACCTTC
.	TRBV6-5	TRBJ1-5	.	CASSYMSNQPQHF	TGTGCCAGCAGTTATATGTCGAATCAGCCCCAGCATTTT
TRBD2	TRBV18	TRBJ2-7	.	CASSNSGGFYEQYF	TGTGCCAGCTCAAATAGCGGGGGGTTCTACGAGCAGTACTTC
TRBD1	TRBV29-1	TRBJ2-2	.	CSAMTGVKAGELFF	TGCAGCGCAATGACAGGGGTAAAGGCCGGGGAGCTGTTTTTT
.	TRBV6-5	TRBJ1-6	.	CASSSDGGTYNSPLHF	TGTGCCAGCAGTTCCGACGGCGGAACCTATAATTCACCCCTCCACTTT
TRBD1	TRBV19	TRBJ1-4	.	CATTGQVGNEKLFF	TGTGCCACCACGGGACAGGTTGGAAATGAAAAACTGTTTTTT
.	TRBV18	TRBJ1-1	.	CASLMGQGRTEAFF	TGTGCCAGCTTAATGGGGCAGGGTCGTACTGAAGCTTTCTTT
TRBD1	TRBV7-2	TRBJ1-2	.	CASSADRGLGYTF	TGTGCCAGCAGCGCTGACAGGGGGCTTGGCTACACCTTC
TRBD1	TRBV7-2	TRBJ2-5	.	CASSLGTGGRQETQYF	TGTGCCAGCAGCTTAGGGACAGGGGGTCGCCAAGAGACCCAGTACTTC
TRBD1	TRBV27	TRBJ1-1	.	CASSPGQGIMGTEAFF	TGTGCCAGCAGTCCCGGACAGGGGATAATGGGCACTGAAGCTTTCTTT